This passage covers 6 T cell receptor beta chains from one sample sequenced in a study of molecular identifiers for immune sequencing clone quantification. One entry per CDR3 protein, called by TCRdb with MiXCR from the PCR reads. The repertoire holds some 94,000 distinct CDR3 sequences, with around a quarter as singletons. Sequencing input: naive CD8+ T cells from blood, with Jurkat cell RNA spiked in. Subset in this sample: FACS-sorted CD8+CD4-CCR7+CD45RA+ naive T cells. These receptors all stem from a human donor in good health. Some libraries in this study had Jurkat cell RNA spiked in.

This clonotype was observed a handful of times. V is TRBV20-1 and J is TRBJ2-3; the match to TRBD1 covers 9 bases. Losses at the gene ends were 6 bases for V and 4 bases for J; bases not matched to a gene: 14. CDR1 is DFQATT, CDR2 SNEGSKA, per germline (reference sequence). The CDR3 has 16 residues. CDR3 nucleotide sequence: TGCAGTGCCAACTCCGGGACAGGGTATAGCGCAGATACGCAGTATTTT. Translating gives CSANSGTGYSADTQYF.

The genes are TRBV7-9 and TRBJ2-5; unclear D gene. Trimming took 7 bases from V and 5 from J, leaving 23 bases between them. Germline CDR1 reads SEHNR; CDR2 reads FQNEAQ (reference sequence). The CDR3 extends over 16 amino acids. The chain's CDR3 is CASNPTDSPSGETQYF. DNA for the CDR3: TGTGCCAGCAATCCTACCGATAGTCCCTCCGGGGAGACCCAGTACTTC.

As for this clonotype: This may stem from a read error, because a much larger clone lies one nucleotide away. The genes are TRBV12-3 or TRBV12-4 and TRBJ1-1, with a tentative D call TRBD1 (5 bases). This CDR3 contains 12 residues. In nucleotides, the CDR3 is TGTGCCGGCAGTTCATTAGGGGTTGAAGCTTTCTTT. Amino acids: CAGSSLGVEAFF.

This clonotype has ten or more counts. The chain is built from TRBV5-5 and TRBJ1-1, with a tentative D call TRBD1 (5 bases). V lost 4 bases, J lost 5 bases, and 15 bases lay in between. Germline V gene sequence: CDR1 SGHKS, CDR2 YYEKEE (reference sequence). The CDR3 sequence is 14 residues long. Written as DNA, the CDR3 is TGTGCCAGCAGCCCTCGGTGGGGGTCTACTGAAGCTTTCTTT. This sequence encodes CASSPRWGSTEAFF.

V gene TRBV6-5 combines with J gene TRBJ2-7, with unresolved D. Trimming left V 6 bases short and J 3 bases short, with 15 bases between. In germline, CDR1 is MNHEY, CDR2 SVGAGI. CDR3 length equals 14 residues. CDR3 in amino acids: CASSPAVSLYEQYF. For the CDR3, the DNA is TGTGCCAGCAGCCCGGCGGTTTCACTCTACGAGCAGTACTTC.

At least ten counts were recorded for this clonotype. The chain employs TRBV20-1 and TRBJ2-4; D is uncertain. Trimming left V 0 bases short and J 8 bases short, with 8 bases between. The germline gives CDR1 DFQATT, CDR2 SNEGSKA (reference sequence). The CDR3 totals 12 residues. This chain's CDR3 is CSAREMGDIQYF. Written as DNA, the CDR3 is TGCAGTGCTAGAGAGATGGGCGACATTCAGTACTTC.